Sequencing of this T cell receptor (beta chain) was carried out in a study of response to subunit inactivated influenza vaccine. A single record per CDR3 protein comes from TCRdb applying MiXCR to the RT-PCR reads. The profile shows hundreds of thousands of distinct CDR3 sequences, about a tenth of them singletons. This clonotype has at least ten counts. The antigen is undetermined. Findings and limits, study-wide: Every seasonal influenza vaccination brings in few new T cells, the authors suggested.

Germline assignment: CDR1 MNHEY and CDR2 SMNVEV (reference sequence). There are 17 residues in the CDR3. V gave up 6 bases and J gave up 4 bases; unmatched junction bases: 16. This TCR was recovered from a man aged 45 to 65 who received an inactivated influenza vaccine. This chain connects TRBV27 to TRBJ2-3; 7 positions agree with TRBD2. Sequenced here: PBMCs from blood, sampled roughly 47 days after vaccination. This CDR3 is CASSHRTNPRGADTQYF. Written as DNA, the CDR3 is TGTGCCAGCAGCCATAGGACTAACCCCCGGGGGGCAGATACGCAGTATTTT.